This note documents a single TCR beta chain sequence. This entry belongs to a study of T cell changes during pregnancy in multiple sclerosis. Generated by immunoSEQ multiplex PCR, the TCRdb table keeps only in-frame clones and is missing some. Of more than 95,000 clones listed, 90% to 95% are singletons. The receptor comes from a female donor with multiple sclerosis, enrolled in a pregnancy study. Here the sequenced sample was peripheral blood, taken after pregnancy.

In nucleotides, the CDR3 is TGTGCCAGCAGCGCGGGTGGGGAGCTGTTTTTT. Translating it yields CASSAGGELFF. The J gene is TRBJ2-2, the V gene TRBV9; D call uncertain. CDR1 is SGDLS and CDR2 is YYNGEE in the germline V gene. V dropped 3 bases and J dropped 8 bases, with 5 bases sitting between them. The CDR3 runs 11 residues.